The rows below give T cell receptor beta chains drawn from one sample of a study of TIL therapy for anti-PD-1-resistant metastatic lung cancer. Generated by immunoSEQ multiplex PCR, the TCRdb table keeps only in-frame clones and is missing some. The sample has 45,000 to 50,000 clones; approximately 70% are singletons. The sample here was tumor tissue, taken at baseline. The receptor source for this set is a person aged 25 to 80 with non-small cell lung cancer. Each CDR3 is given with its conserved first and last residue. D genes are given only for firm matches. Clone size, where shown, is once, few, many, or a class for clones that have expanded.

CDR3 DNA: TGTGCCAGCAGCTTGGCCGCCATTCAGCCCACAGATACGCAGTATTTT; CDR3 protein: CASSLAAIQPTDTQYF; V gene: TRBV5-4; D gene: NA; J gene: TRBJ2-3; clone size: NA
CDR3 DNA: TGTGCCAGCACCCCGGGCTACGAGCAGTACTTC; CDR3 protein: CASTPGYEQYF; V gene: TRBV6-5; D gene: NA; J gene: TRBJ2-7; clone size: NA
CDR3 DNA: TGTGCCAGCTCACCACAGGCGTGGGGCTACACCTTC; CDR3 protein: CASSPQAWGYTF; V gene: TRBV18; D gene: NA; J gene: TRBJ1-2; clone size: NA
CDR3 DNA: TGTGCCAGCAGTCAGGGGGGCGCAGGCCGATCGGCCTATGGCTACACCTTC; CDR3 protein: CASSQGGAGRSAYGYTF; V gene: TRBV27; D gene: TRBD1; J gene: TRBJ1-2; clone size: NA
CDR3 DNA: TGTGCCAGCAGTGCACCAGTCGACGGTAACTATGGCTACACCTTC; CDR3 protein: CASSAPVDGNYGYTF; V gene: TRBV28; D gene: NA; J gene: TRBJ1-2; clone size: NA
CDR3 DNA: TGTGCCAGCAGTTACTCCCAAGGCGGGAACTATGGCTACACCTTC; CDR3 protein: CASSYSQGGNYGYTF; V gene: TRBV6-5; D gene: NA; J gene: TRBJ1-2; clone size: NA
CDR3 DNA: TGTGCCAGCAACGGACGAGGTGGCTACACCTTC; CDR3 protein: CASNGRGGYTF; V gene: TRBV27; D gene: NA; J gene: TRBJ1-2; clone size: NA
CDR3 DNA: TGTGCCAGCGCCCCCCAGCTGGAGCCCCAGCATTTT; CDR3 protein: CASAPQLEPQHF; V gene: TRBV6-5; D gene: NA; J gene: TRBJ1-5; clone size: NA
CDR3 DNA: TGCGCCAGCAGCTTGGAAGTGGCTAGCACAGATACGCAGTATTTT; CDR3 protein: CASSLEVASTDTQYF; V gene: TRBV5-1; D gene: NA; J gene: TRBJ2-3; clone size: NA
CDR3 DNA: TGTGCCAGTCGCGGACGGACAGGAAGCTCCTACAATGAGCAGTTCTTC; CDR3 protein: CASRGRTGSSYNEQFF; V gene: TRBV19; D gene: TRBD1; J gene: TRBJ2-1; clone size: once
CDR3 DNA: TGTGCCAGCACCGGGTCGGGACGGAACTATGGCTACACCTTC; CDR3 protein: CASTGSGRNYGYTF; V gene: TRBV28; D gene: NA; J gene: TRBJ1-2; clone size: NA
CDR3 DNA: TGTGCCAGCAGTGACGGCAGGGCGAGCAATGAGCAGTTCTTC; CDR3 protein: CASSDGRASNEQFF; V gene: TRBV6-4; D gene: NA; J gene: TRBJ2-1; clone size: NA
CDR3 DNA: TGTGCCAGCAGCCGGACAGGCAACTATGGCTACACCTTC; CDR3 protein: CASSRTGNYGYTF; V gene: TRBV7-9; D gene: TRBD1; J gene: TRBJ1-2; clone size: NA
CDR3 DNA: TGTGCCAGCAGCCCCCATCAAGGGCGCCAGATCTATGGCTACACCTTC; CDR3 protein: CASSPHQGRQIYGYTF; V gene: TRBV7-8; D gene: NA; J gene: TRBJ1-2; clone size: few